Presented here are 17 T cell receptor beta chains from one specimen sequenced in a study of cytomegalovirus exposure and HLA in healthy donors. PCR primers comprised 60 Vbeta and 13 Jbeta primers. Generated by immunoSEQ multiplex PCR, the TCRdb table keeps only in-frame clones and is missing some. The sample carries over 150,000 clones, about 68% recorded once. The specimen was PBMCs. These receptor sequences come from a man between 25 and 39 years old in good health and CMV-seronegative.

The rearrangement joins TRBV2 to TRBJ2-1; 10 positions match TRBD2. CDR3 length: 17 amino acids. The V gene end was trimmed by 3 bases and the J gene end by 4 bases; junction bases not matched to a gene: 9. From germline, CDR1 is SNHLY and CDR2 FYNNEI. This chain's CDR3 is CASSDQRLAGIYNEQFF. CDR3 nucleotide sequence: TGTGCCAGCAGTGACCAGAGACTAGCGGGCATATACAATGAGCAGTTCTTC.

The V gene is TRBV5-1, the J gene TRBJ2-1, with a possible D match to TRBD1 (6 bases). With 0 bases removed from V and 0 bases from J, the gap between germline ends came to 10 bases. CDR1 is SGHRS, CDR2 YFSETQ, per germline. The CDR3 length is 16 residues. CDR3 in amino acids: CASSLGTASSYNEQFF. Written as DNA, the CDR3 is TGCGCCAGCAGCTTGGGGACAGCAAGCTCCTACAATGAGCAGTTCTTC.

The CDR3 spells CASSWTGTSPLHF. The CDR3 nucleotides read TGTGCCAGCAGCTGGACAGGGACTTCACCCCTCCACTTT. The chain recombines TRBV6-5 with TRBJ1-6; 8 nucleotides line up with TRBD1. The CDR3 totals 13 residues. CDR1 is MNHEY, CDR2 SVGAGI, per germline. Trimming cost V 6 bases and J 9 bases; bases outside gene matches: 4.

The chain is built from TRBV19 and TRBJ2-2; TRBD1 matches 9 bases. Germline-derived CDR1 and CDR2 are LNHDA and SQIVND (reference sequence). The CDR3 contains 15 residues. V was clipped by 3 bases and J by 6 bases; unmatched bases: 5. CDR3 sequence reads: CASSIRQGGSGELFF. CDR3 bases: TGTGCCAGTAGTATTCGACAGGGGGGATCCGGGGAGCTGTTTTTT.

The CDR3 protein is CASRAAGGTDTQYF. CDR3 nucleotide sequence: TGTGCCAGTAGGGCAGCGGGGGGCACAGATACGCAGTATTTT. The rearrangement links TRBV19 to TRBJ2-3, with 8 nucleotides matching TRBD2. Germline V gene sequence: CDR1 LNHDA, CDR2 SQIVND (reference sequence). CDR3 length equals 14 residues. The trim removed 6 bases at V and 1 base at J, leaving 3 bases unmatched.

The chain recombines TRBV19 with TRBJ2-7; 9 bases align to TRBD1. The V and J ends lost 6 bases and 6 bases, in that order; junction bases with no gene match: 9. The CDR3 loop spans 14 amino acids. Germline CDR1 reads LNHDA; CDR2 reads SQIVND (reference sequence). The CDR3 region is CASSPGTGSGEQYF. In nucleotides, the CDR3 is TGTGCCAGTAGCCCTGGGACAGGGTCTGGCGAGCAGTACTTC.

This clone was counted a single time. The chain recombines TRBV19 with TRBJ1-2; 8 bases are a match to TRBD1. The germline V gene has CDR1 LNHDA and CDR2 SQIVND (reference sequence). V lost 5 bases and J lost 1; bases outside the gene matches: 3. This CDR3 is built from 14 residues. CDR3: CASSGTGLNYGYTF. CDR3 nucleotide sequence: TGTGCCAGTAGTGGGACAGGCCTTAACTATGGCTACACCTTC.

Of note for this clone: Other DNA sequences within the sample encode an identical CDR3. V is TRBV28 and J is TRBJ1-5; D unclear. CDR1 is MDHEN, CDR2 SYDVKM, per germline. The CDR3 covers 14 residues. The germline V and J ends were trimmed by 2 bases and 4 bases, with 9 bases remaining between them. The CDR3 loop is CASSLSGRNQPQHF. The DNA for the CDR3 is TGTGCCAGCAGTTTAAGTGGCAGAAATCAGCCCCAGCATTTT.

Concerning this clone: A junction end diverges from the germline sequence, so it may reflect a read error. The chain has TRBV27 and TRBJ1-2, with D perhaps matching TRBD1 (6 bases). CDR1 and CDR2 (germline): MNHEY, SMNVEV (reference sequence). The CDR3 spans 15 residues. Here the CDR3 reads CASSLYRTGLRGYPF. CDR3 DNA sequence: TGTGCCAGCAGTTTGTATCGAACAGGGCTGCGTGGCTACCCCTTC.

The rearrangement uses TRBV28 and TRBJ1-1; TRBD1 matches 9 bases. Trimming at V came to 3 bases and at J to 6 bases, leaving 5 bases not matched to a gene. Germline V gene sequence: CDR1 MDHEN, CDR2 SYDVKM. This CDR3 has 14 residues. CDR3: CASSFRDRVSEAFF. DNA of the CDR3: TGTGCCAGCAGTTTTCGGGACAGGGTCTCTGAAGCTTTCTTT.

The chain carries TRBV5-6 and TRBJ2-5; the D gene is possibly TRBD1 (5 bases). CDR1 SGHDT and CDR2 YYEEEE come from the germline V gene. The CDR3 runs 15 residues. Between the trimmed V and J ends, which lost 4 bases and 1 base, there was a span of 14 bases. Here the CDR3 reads CASSPGAGLQETQYF. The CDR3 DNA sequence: TGTGCCAGCAGCCCTGGGGCAGGCCTCCAAGAGACCCAGTACTTC.

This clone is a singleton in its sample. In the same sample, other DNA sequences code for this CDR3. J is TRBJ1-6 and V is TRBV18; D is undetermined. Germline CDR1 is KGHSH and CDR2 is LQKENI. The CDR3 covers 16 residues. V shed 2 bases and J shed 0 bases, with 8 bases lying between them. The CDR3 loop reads CASSPDTSSYNSPLHF. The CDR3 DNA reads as TGTGCCAGCTCACCAGACACAAGCTCCTATAATTCACCCCTCCACTTT.

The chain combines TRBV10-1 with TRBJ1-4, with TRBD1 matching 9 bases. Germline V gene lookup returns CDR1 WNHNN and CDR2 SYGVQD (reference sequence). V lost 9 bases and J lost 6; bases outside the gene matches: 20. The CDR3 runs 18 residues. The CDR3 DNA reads TGCGCCAGTGTTAATGATACAATTTCGGGACAGGGAGATGAAAAACTGTTTTTT. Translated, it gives CASVNDTISGQGDEKLFF.

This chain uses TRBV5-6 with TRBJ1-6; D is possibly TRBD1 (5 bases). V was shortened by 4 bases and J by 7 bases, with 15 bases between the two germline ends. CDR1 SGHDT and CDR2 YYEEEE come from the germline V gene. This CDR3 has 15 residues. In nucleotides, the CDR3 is TGTGCCAGCAGCGGGGCAGTAGCGGTAAATTCACCCCTCCACTTT. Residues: CASSGAVAVNSPLHF. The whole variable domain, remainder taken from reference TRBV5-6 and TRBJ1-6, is DAGVTQSPTHLIKTRGQQVTLRCSPKSGHDTVSWYQQALGQGPQFIFQYYEEEERQRGNFPDRFSGHQFPNYSSELNVNALLLGDSALYLCASSGAVAVNSPLHFGNGTRLTVT.

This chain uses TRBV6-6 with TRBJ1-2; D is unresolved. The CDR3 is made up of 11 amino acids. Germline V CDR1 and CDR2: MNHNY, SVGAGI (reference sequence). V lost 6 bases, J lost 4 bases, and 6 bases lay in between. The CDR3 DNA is TGTGCCAGCAGCGGGAGCTATGGCTACACCTTC. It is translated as CASSGSYGYTF.

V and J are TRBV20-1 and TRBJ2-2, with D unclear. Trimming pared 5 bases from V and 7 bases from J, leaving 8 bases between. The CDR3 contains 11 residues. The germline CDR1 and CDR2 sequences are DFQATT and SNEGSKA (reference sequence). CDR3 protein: CSAPLFGELFF. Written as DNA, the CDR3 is TGCAGTGCTCCCCTTTTCGGGGAGCTGTTTTTT.

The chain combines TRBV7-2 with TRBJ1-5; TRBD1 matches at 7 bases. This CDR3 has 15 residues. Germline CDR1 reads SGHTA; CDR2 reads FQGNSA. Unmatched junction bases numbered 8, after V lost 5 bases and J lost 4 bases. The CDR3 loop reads CASSVYRGSNQPQHF. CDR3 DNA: TGTGCCAGCAGCGTTTACAGGGGATCAAATCAGCCCCAGCATTTT.